The rows below give T cell receptor beta chains drawn from one sample of a study of memory CD4+ T cells and cytomegalovirus serostatus. Repertoires were generated with immunoSEQ multiplex PCR, while TCRdb's copy carries only in-frame clones and drops some. The sample contains over 75,000 clones, 80% of which appear only once. Material: memory CD4+ T cells from blood. These receptors all come from an adult in good health and CMV-seropositive. Both conserved end residues are part of each CDR3. The D gene is left open where the match is weak. Size is stated for part of the rows, as once, few or many counts, or as a class when the clone is expanded.

d_call,j_call,cdr3_length,v_call,clone_size,cdr3_nt,cdr3_aa
TRBD2,TRBJ2-5,17,TRBV5-1,once,TGCGCCAGCAGCTTGGGCCTGACTAGCGGGAGGATGGAGACCCAGTACTTC,CASSLGLTSGRMETQYF
NA,TRBJ1-2,13,TRBV6-6,NA,TGTGCCAGCAGTTATGAGGCAGGTGCGGGCTACACCTTC,CASSYEAGAGYTF
NA,TRBJ1-1,16,TRBV4-2,few,TGTGCCAGCAGCCAAGAGCGGCAAGGGCCGAACACTGAAGCTTTCTTT,CASSQERQGPNTEAFF
NA,TRBJ2-7,14,TRBV11-2,NA,TGTGCCAGCACCCAACCGGGATCCTCCTACGAGCAGTACTTC,CASTQPGSSYEQYF
NA,TRBJ1-1,17,TRBV5-1,NA,TGCGCCAGCAGCTCTGGAGGTATCGCAATTACGAGAACTGAAGCTTTCTTT,CASSSGGIAITRTEAFF
TRBD1,TRBJ1-1,13,TRBV18,NA,TGTGCCAGCACAGGAGACAGGGGTACTGAAGCTTTCTTT,CASTGDRGTEAFF
NA,TRBJ2-3,12,TRBV10-3,NA,TGTGCCATCAGTGAGTCTGGAGATACGCAGTATTTT,CAISESGDTQYF
NA,TRBJ2-3,15,TRBV19,NA,TGTGCCAGTAGAGTGGAGGGCCGAGGAACAGATACGCAGTATTTT,CASRVEGRGTDTQYF
TRBD1,TRBJ2-7,13,TRBV18,NA,TGTGCCAGCTCACCGGGGACAGGGATCGAGCAGTACTTC,CASSPGTGIEQYF
TRBD1,TRBJ1-5,15,TRBV19,NA,TGTGCCAGTAGTAGTCAGGGGGCCGCCGTTCAGCCCCAGCATTTT,CASSSQGAAVQPQHF
NA,TRBJ2-5,12,TRBV29-1,NA,TGCAGCGTTGAGTTCATTCAAGAGACCCAGTACTTC,CSVEFIQETQYF
NA,TRBJ2-7,15,TRBV18,NA,TGTGCCAGCTCACCACCGGGGGGTGTCGCCTACGAGCAGTACTTC,CASSPPGGVAYEQYF
TRBD1,TRBJ2-4,15,TRBV18,NA,TGTGCCAGCTCACCCGGACAGGGCTCCAAAAACATTCAGTACTTC,CASSPGQGSKNIQYF
NA,TRBJ2-7,13,TRBV7-2,NA,TGTGCCAGCAGCTTAGAGTGGTCGAGGGAGCAGTACTTC,CASSLEWSREQYF
TRBD1,TRBJ1-2,16,TRBV28,NA,TGTGCCAGCAGTTTAGCCGGGACAGGGGTTGACTATGGCTACACCTTC,CASSLAGTGVDYGYTF
TRBD2,TRBJ2-7,14,TRBV28,NA,TGTGCCAGCACCTTCGGGACTAGTATGAGGGAGCAGTACTTC,CASTFGTSMREQYF
NA,TRBJ1-5,16,TRBV18,NA,TGTGCCAGCTCCAACTCCGGGCCAAGCGTCAATCAGCCCCAGCATTTT,CASSNSGPSVNQPQHF
TRBD1,TRBJ2-2,14,TRBV7-6,NA,TGTGCCAGCACTATGAACAGGGGGATCGGGGAGCTGTTTTTT,CASTMNRGIGELFF
NA,TRBJ2-1,11,TRBV28,few,TGTGCCAGCAGTACCCTGAATGAGCAGTTCTTC,CASSTLNEQFF
NA,TRBJ2-3,18,TRBV4-1,NA,TGCGCCAGCAGCCAAGTCCAGGCTTCTAGAGTTGGGGCAGATACGCAGTATTTT,CASSQVQASRVGADTQYF
NA,TRBJ1-1,13,TRBV4-3,NA,TGCGCCAGCAGCCGACTTAGGGACACTGAAGCTTTCTTT,CASSRLRDTEAFF
TRBD2,TRBJ2-1,16,TRBV9,NA,TGTGCCAGCAGCGTAGCCGGGACTAGTGAAGTCAATGAGCAGTTCTTC,CASSVAGTSEVNEQFF
NA,TRBJ1-6,17,TRBV4-1,NA,TGCGCCAGCAGCCAAGCAGGGCGGGGGATTAAAAATTCACCCCTCCACTTT,CASSQAGRGIKNSPLHF
NA,TRBJ2-5,11,TRBV6-1,NA,TGTGCCAGCAGTAGAGAAGAGACCCAGTACTTC,CASSREETQYF
NA,TRBJ1-1,16,TRBV14,NA,TGTGCCAGCAGCCAAGGGCAGGGAGTAAAGATCACTGAAGCTTTCTTT,CASSQGQGVKITEAFF
TRBD2,TRBJ2-1,13,TRBV7-3,once,TGTGCCAGCAGCTTAACCGGGAGGGCGCGGCAGTTCTTC,CASSLTGRARQFF
NA,TRBJ1-2,14,TRBV7-2,NA,TGTGCCAGCAGCACCAAGGCGGTAAACTATGGCTACACCTTC,CASSTKAVNYGYTF
TRBD1,TRBJ1-4,12,TRBV2,NA,TGTGCCAGCGGACAGGGTACCAGAAAACTGTTTTTT,CASGQGTRKLFF
NA,TRBJ2-1,17,TRBV2,NA,TGTGCCAGCAGTGAAGCATCAGGCAGGGTGGCCTACAATGAGCAGTTCTTC,CASSEASGRVAYNEQFF
TRBD1,TRBJ1-2,13,TRBV5-1,NA,TGCGCCAGCAGCACGGGACAGGGATTTGGCTACACCTTC,CASSTGQGFGYTF
NA,TRBJ1-2,12,TRBV7-2,NA,TGTGCCAGCAGCTTACAGGGCTATGGCTACACCTTC,CASSLQGYGYTF
NA,TRBJ2-5,13,TRBV9,NA,TGTGCCAGCAGTAGGGGCGTAGGGGAGACCCAGTACTTC,CASSRGVGETQYF
TRBD1,TRBJ2-2,15,TRBV7-9,NA,TGTGCCAGCAGCCGGGACAGGGCTAACACCGGGGAGCTGTTTTTT,CASSRDRANTGELFF
NA,TRBJ2-7,11,TRBV28,NA,TGTGCCGGCAGTTTATCCAGGGAGCGGTACTTC,CAGSLSRERYF
TRBD1,TRBJ1-1,13,TRBV6-6,NA,TGTGCCAGCACCGTAGGGACAGGCCTTGAAGCTTTCTTT,CASTVGTGLEAFF
NA,TRBJ2-3,15,TRBV5-1,NA,TGCGCCAGCAGCCCCGGGCAGGGGAGCACAGATACGCAGTATTTT,CASSPGQGSTDTQYF
NA,TRBJ1-4,14,TRBV19,NA,TGTGCCAGTAGTACGGGACCGAGTACTGAAAAACTGTTTTTT,CASSTGPSTEKLFF
TRBD1,TRBJ1-2,13,TRBV5-1,NA,TGCGCCAGCAGCTTGACAGGGGTCGACGGCTACACCTTC,CASSLTGVDGYTF
NA,TRBJ1-1,14,TRBV2,few,TGTGCCAGCAGTGAAGCGCTCTGGGACACTGAAGCTTTCTTT,CASSEALWDTEAFF
TRBD1,TRBJ1-2,13,TRBV29-1,NA,TGCAGCGTTGGATGGGGACAGAACTATGGCTACACCTTC,CSVGWGQNYGYTF
TRBD1,TRBJ1-4,14,TRBV6-6,NA,TGTGCCAGCAGCCTGGACAGGGGCAGTGAAAAACTGTTTTTT,CASSLDRGSEKLFF
TRBD1,TRBJ2-2,15,TRBV5-1,NA,TGCGCCAGCACCTCAGGGGGCTTGGCCACCGGGGAGCTGTTTTTT,CASTSGGLATGELFF
NA,TRBJ1-4,15,TRBV4-1,few,TGCGCCAGCAGCCAAGATACGGGGGTCCAATTAAAACTGTTTTTT,CASSQDTGVQLKLFF
TRBD1,TRBJ1-5,17,TRBV6-1,NA,TGTGCCAGCAGTGGGACCGGGGTACAGGGGAGGAATCAGCCCCAGCATTTT,CASSGTGVQGRNQPQHF
NA,TRBJ1-1,14,TRBV7-3,NA,TGTGCCAGCAGCCCCCTAGGACCGAACACTGAAGCTTTCTTT,CASSPLGPNTEAFF
TRBD1,TRBJ1-3,16,TRBV7-2,few,TGTGCCAGCAGCTTCTTCGCCGGGACAGGGGGAAACACCATATATTTT,CASSFFAGTGGNTIYF
NA,TRBJ1-1,13,TRBV18,NA,TGTGCCAGCTCACCACGACAGGAGGCTGAAGCTTTCTTT,CASSPRQEAEAFF
NA,TRBJ1-1,12,TRBV27,few,TGTGCCAGCAGTTTTAGCGGGACTGAAGCTTTCTTT,CASSFSGTEAFF
NA,TRBJ2-6,14,TRBV28,NA,TGTGCCAGCAGTGCAAGCTCTGGGGCCAACGTCCTGACTTTC,CASSASSGANVLTF
NA,TRBJ2-1,15,TRBV13,NA,TGTGCCAGCAGCTTAGGGAGGAGCTCCTACAATGAGCAGTTCTTC,CASSLGRSSYNEQFF
NA,TRBJ1-5,15,TRBV4-2,NA,TGTGCCAGCAGCCAAGGCGAGAACAGCAATCAGCCCCAGCATTTT,CASSQGENSNQPQHF
NA,TRBJ1-5,13,TRBV2,NA,TGTGCCAGCAGTGGTAATGTCAGGCAGCCCCAGCATTTT,CASSGNVRQPQHF